Below are 10 T cell receptor beta chains sequenced from a single sample in a study of persistence of HIV-infected CD4 T cells. The libraries were made with immunoSEQ version 4 in survey mode. The repertoire was sequenced with immunoSEQ multiplex PCR; TCRdb's copy has only in-frame clones and lacks some. The sample records about 48,000 clones, around 80% being singletons. Stimulation used approximately 10 ug/mL lysate from CMV-infected fibroblasts. Memory cells lacking CD40L and CD69 with high CD45RO were sorted. Their antigens remain unidentified. The specimen comprised CD4+ T cells sorted from PBMCs after approximately 19-hour stimulation, sampled from a patient who received antiretroviral therapy. The receptors here all came from an adult man with HIV who was CMV-seropositive.

This clone was detected once. The chain has TRBV5-6 and TRBJ2-7; D call uncertain. This CDR3 region has 12 residues. V was clipped by 2 bases and J by 5 bases, with 8 bases between them. Germline V gives CDR1 SGHDT, CDR2 YYEEEE. As DNA, the CDR3 is TGTGCCAGCAGCTTTTTAGGCGACGAGCAGTACTTC. As protein: CASSFLGDEQYF.

Concerning this clone: One end of the junction is discordant with germline, which a read error may explain. CDR3 in DNA: TGTGCTAGCAGCACAGGAACTTCGATCCTCGGAACAGATACGCAGTATTTT. Residues: CASSTGTSILGTDTQYF. V and J are TRBV7-7 and TRBJ2-3, with D perhaps matching TRBD1 (5 bases). This CDR3 has 17 amino acids. Germline values: CDR1 SSHAT, CDR2 FNYEAQ (reference sequence).

The sample holds one count of this clone. J is TRBJ2-7 and V is TRBV19, with a possible D match to TRBD2 (5 bases). With 3 bases removed from V and 5 bases from J, the gap between germline ends came to 11 bases. This CDR3 is built from 13 residues. CDR1 is LNHDA, CDR2 SQIVND, per germline (reference sequence). In nucleotides, the CDR3 is TGTGCCAGTAGTATGTTTGGGGAGAACGAGCAGTACTTC. As protein: CASSMFGENEQYF.

The rearrangement joins TRBV5-1 to TRBJ2-2; D gene uncertain. The germline V gene encodes CDR1 SGHRS and CDR2 YFSETQ. The CDR3 extends over 13 amino acids. Trimming shortened V by 0 bases and J by 6 bases, and 6 bases separated the two germline ends. The CDR3 nucleotides read TGCGCCAGCAGCTTGGGACGGGCCGGGGAGCTGTTTTTT. Its protein is CASSLGRAGELFF. The variable domain in full, completed from reference TRBV5-1 and TRBJ2-2, reads KAGVTQTPRYLIKTRGQQVTLSCSPISGHRSVSWYQQTPGQGLQFLFEYFSETQRNKGNFPGRFSGRQFSNSRSEMNVSTLELGDSALYLCASSLGRAGELFFGEGSRLTVL.

In its sample, this clone was seen once. The chain has TRBV5-5 and TRBJ2-7; 10 nucleotides match TRBD1. This CDR3 has 16 residues. V shed 0 bases, J shed 4 bases, and the junction held 7 bases outside the gene matches. Looked up from germline, CDR1 is SGHKS and CDR2 is YYEKEE (reference sequence). The CDR3 nucleotides read TGTGCCAGCAGCTTGGCGGGGGGACAGGGGCTATACGAGCAGTACTTC. It translates to CASSLAGGQGLYEQYF.

The J gene is TRBJ1-1, the V gene TRBV7-6, with 7 bases aligning to TRBD1. Germline values: CDR1 SGHVS, CDR2 FNYEAQ. With V trimmed by 5 bases and J by 2 bases, 8 bases remained unmatched. The CDR3 is 15 residues long. The DNA of the CDR3 is TGTGCCAGCAGCGTAAATCCAGGGGGAAACACTGAAGCTTTCTTT. Amino acids: CASSVNPGGNTEAFF.

The chain recombines TRBV7-3 with TRBJ2-3, with TRBD1 as a possible D gene (5 bases). The CDR3 runs to 15 residues. Germline V gene lookup returns CDR1 SGHTA and CDR2 FQGTGA. V was pared by 5 bases and J by 1 base, with 13 bases between. The CDR3 sequence: CASSGSGRGTDTQYF. As DNA, the CDR3 is TGTGCCAGCAGCGGTTCGGGCAGGGGCACAGATACGCAGTATTTT. The variable domain in full, completed from reference TRBV7-3 and TRBJ2-3, reads GAGVSQTPSNKVTEKGKYVELRCDPISGHTALYWYRQSLGQGPEFLIYFQGTGAADDSGLPNDRFFAVRPEGSVSTLKIQRTERGDSAVYLCASSGSGRGTDTQYFGPGTRLTVL.

The chain combines TRBV18 with TRBJ2-1; D possibly corresponds to TRBD1 (5 bases). The V end lost 2 bases, the J end lost 5 bases, and 13 bases lay between the germline ends. Germline CDR1 and CDR2: KGHSH and LQKENI. This CDR3 has 15 residues. Here the CDR3 reads CASSPSRQGNNEQFF. CDR3 sequence (DNA): TGTGCCAGCTCACCAAGCCGGCAGGGAAACAATGAGCAGTTCTTC.

The CDR3 loop reads CASSPSPTSNEQYF. CDR3 in DNA: TGTGCCAGCAGCCCATCCCCAACTAGTAACGAGCAGTACTTC. V and J are TRBV7-3 and TRBJ2-7; weak D call: TRBD2 (5 bases). The V end was cut by 5 bases, the J end by 5 bases, with 16 bases between. This CDR3 spans 14 amino acids. Germline lookup yields CDR1 SGHTA and CDR2 FQGTGA.

The chain carries TRBV18 and TRBJ2-5; 7 positions match TRBD1. The CDR3 spans 15 residues. V dropped 4 bases and J dropped 7; count of bases not matched to a gene: 12. CDR1 KGHSH and CDR2 LQKENI come from the germline V gene. CDR3 nucleotide sequence: TGTGCCAGCTCACTAACTTTCGGGACAGAGGGGACCCAGTACTTC. Translated: CASSLTFGTEGTQYF.